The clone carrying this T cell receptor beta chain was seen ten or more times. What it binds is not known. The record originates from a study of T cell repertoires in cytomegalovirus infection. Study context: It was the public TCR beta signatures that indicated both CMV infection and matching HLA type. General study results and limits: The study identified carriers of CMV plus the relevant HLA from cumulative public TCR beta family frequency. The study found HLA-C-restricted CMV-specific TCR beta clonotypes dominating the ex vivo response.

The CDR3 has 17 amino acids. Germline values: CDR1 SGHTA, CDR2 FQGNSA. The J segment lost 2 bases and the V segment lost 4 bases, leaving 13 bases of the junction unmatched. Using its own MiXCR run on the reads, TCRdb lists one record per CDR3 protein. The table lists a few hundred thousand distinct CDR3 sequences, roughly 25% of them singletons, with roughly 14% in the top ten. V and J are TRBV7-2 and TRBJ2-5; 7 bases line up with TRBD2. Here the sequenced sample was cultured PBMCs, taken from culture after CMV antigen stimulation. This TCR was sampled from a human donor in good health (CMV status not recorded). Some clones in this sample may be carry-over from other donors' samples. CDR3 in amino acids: CASSSSRVGAGQETQYF. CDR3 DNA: TGTGCCAGCAGCTCCTCTAGAGTGGGAGCGGGACAAGAGACCCAGTACTTC.